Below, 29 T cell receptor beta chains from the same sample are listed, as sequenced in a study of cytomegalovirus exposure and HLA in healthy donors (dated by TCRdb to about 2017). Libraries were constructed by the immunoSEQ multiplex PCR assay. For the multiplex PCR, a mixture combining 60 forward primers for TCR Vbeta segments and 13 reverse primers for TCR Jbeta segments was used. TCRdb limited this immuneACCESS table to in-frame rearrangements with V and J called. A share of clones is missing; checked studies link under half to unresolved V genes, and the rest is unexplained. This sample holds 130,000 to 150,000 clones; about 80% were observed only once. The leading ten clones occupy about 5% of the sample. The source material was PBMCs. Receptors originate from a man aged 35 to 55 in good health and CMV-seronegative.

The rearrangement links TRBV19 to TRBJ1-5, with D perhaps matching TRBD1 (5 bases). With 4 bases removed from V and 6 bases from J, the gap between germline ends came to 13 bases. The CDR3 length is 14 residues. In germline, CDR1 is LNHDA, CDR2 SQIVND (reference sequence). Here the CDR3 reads CASSTGLGGQPQHF. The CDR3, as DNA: TGTGCCAGTAGTACAGGGTTGGGGGGTCAGCCCCAGCATTTT.

CDR3 DNA sequence: TGTGCCAGCAGCTTACTAACAGGGAATTTCGGAAACACCATATATTTT. It encodes CASSLLTGNFGNTIYF. This chain connects TRBV5-6 to TRBJ1-3; perhaps TRBD1 as D (6 bases). CDR1 is SGHDT, CDR2 YYEEEE, per germline. The CDR3 totals 16 residues. Trimming stripped 2 bases from V and 4 bases from J, with 16 bases between.

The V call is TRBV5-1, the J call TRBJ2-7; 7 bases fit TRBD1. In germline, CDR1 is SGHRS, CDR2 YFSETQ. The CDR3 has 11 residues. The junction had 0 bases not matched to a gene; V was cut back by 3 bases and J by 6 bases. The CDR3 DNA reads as TGCGCCAGCAGCTCAGGGGGCGAGCAGTACTTC. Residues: CASSSGGEQYF.

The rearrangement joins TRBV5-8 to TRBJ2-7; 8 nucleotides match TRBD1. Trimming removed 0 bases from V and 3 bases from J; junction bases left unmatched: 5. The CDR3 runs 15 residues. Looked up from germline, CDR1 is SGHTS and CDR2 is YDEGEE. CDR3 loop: CASSLASGTGYEQYF. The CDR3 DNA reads TGTGCCAGCAGCTTGGCCAGTGGGACAGGCTACGAGCAGTACTTC.

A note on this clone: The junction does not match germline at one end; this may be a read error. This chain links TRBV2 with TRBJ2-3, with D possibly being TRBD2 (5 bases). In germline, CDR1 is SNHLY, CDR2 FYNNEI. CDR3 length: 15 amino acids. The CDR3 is CASRMDRASTDTQYF. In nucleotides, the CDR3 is TGTGCCAGCAGAATGGACCGAGCTAGCACGGATACGCAGTATTTT.

For the CDR3, the DNA is TGTGCCAGCAGCTTAGGTAGTGCAGATACGCAGTATTTT. Protein: CASSLGSADTQYF. The V gene is TRBV7-9, the J gene TRBJ2-3, with unresolved D. CDR1 is SEHNR, CDR2 FQNEAQ, per germline (reference sequence). The CDR3 sequence is 13 residues long. V dropped 1 base and J dropped 4 bases, with 6 bases sitting between them.

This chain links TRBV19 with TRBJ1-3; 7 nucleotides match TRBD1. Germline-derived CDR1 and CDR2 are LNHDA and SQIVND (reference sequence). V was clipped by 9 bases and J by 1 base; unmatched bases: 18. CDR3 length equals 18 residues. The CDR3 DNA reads TGTGCCAGCCTTCAGGGGAACAGGGGATTGTTTTCTGGAAACACCATATATTTT. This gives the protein CASLQGNRGLFSGNTIYF.

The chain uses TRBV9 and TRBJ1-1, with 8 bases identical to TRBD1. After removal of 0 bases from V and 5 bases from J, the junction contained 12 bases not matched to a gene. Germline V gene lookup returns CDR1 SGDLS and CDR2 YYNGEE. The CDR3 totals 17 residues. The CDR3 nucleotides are TGTGCCAGCAGCGTAGCGTCGCAGGGGGCAATTAGAACTGAAGCTTTCTTT. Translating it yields CASSVASQGAIRTEAFF.

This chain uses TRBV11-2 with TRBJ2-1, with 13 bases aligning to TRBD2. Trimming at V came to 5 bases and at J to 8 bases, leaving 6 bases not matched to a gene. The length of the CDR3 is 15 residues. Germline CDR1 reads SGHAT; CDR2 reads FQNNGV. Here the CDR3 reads CASSPRTSGGDEQFF. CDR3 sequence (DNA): TGTGCCAGCAGCCCCCGGACTAGCGGGGGCGATGAGCAGTTCTTC.

This chain's CDR3 is CASSLNAKGDEQFF. The CDR3 DNA sequence: TGTGCCAGCAGCTTAAACGCTAAGGGGGATGAGCAGTTCTTC. This chain connects TRBV7-8 to TRBJ2-1; tentative D call: TRBD1 (6 bases). V lost 2 bases and J 8 bases, leaving 13 bases between the germline ends. The germline CDR1 and CDR2 sequences are SGHVS and FQNEAQ. This CDR3 is 14 amino acids long.

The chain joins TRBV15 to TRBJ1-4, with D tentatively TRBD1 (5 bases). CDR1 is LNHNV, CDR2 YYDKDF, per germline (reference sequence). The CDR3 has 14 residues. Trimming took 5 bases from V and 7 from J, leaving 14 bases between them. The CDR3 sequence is CATSGPRGIEKLFF. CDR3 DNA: TGTGCCACCAGCGGACCGCGGGGGATTGAAAAACTGTTTTTT.

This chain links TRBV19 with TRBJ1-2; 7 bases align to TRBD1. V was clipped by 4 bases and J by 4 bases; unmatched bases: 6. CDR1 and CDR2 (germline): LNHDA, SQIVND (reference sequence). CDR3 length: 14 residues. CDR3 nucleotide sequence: TGTGCCAGTAGTAGAGACAGGGTGGGCTATGGCTACACCTTC. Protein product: CASSRDRVGYGYTF.

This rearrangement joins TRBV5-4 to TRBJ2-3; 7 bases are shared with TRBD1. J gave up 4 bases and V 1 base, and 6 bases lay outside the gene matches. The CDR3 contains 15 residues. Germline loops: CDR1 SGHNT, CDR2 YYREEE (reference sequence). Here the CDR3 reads CASSLTGARSDTQYF. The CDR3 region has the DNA TGTGCCAGCAGCTTGACAGGGGCGAGATCAGATACGCAGTATTTT.

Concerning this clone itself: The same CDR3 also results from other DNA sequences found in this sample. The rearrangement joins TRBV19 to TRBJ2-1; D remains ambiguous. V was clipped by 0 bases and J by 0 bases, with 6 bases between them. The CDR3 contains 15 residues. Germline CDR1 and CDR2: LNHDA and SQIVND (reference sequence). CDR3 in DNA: TGTGCCAGTAGTATAGACGGTACCTCCTACAATGAGCAGTTCTTC. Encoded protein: CASSIDGTSYNEQFF.

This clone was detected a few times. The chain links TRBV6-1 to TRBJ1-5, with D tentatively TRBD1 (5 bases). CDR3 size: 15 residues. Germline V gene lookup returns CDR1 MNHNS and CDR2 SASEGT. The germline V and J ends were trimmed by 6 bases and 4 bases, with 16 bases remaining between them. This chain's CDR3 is CASSVGGGSNQPQHF. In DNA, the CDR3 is TGTGCCAGCAGCGTTGGGGGGGGTAGTAATCAGCCCCAGCATTTT.

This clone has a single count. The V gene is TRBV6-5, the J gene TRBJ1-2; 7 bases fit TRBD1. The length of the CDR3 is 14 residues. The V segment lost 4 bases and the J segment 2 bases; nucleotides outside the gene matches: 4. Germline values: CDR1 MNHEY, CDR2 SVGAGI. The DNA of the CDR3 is TGTGCCAGCAGTTCTCCGGGACAGAACTATGGCTACACCTTC. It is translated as CASSSPGQNYGYTF.

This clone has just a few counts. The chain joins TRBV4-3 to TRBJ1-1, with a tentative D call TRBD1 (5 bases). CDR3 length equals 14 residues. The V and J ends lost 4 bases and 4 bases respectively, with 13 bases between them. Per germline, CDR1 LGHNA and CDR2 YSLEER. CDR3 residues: CASSPWQGSTEAFF. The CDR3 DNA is TGCGCCAGCAGCCCTTGGCAGGGTTCCACTGAAGCTTTCTTT.

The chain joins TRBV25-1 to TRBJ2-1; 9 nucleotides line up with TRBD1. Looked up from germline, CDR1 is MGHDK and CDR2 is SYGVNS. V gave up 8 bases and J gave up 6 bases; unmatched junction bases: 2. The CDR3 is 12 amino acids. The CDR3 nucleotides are TGTGCCAGCCGGACAGGGGTCAATGAGCAGTTCTTC. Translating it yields CASRTGVNEQFF.

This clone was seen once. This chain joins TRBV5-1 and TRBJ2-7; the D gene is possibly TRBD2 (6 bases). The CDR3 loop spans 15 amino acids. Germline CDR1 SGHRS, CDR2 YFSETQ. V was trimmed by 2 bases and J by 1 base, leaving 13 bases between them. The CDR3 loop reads CASSLLGGYSYEQYF. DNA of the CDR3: TGCGCCAGCAGCTTATTGGGAGGTTATTCCTACGAGCAGTACTTC.

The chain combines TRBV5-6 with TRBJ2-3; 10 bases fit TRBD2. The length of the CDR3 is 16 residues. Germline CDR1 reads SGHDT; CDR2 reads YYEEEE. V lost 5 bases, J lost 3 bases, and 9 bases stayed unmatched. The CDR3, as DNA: TGTGCCAGCAGTTCTCCGGGACTAGCGCTAACAGATACGCAGTATTTT. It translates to CASSSPGLALTDTQYF.

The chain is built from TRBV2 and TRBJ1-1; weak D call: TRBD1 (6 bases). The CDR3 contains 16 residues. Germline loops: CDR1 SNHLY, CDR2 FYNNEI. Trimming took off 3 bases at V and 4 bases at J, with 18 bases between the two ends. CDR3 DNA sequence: TGTGCCAGCAGTGATCAGGGGTCGGATTCGGGCACTGAAGCTTTCTTT. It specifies CASSDQGSDSGTEAFF.

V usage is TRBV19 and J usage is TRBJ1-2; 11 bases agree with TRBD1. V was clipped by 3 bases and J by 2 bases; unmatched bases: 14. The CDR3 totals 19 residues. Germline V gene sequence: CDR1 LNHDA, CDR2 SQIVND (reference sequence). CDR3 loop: CASSMLSGTGGSVNYGYTF. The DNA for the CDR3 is TGTGCCAGTAGTATGCTATCCGGGACAGGGGGAAGTGTGAACTATGGCTACACCTTC.

CDR3 loop: CASRRTGGASYNEQFF. As DNA, the CDR3 is TGCGCCAGCAGACGGACAGGGGGCGCGTCCTACAATGAGCAGTTCTTC. The rearrangement uses TRBV5-1 and TRBJ2-1; 11 nucleotides agree with TRBD1. The V segment lost 5 bases and the J segment 1 base; nucleotides outside the gene matches: 5. Per the germline V gene, CDR1 is SGHRS and CDR2 is YFSETQ. The CDR3 totals 16 residues.

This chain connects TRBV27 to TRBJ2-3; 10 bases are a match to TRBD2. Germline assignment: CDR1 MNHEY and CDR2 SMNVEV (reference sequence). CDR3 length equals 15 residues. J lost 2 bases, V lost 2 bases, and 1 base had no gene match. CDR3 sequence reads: CASSLTSGATDTQYF. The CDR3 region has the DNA TGTGCCAGCAGTTTAACTAGCGGGGCCACAGATACGCAGTATTTT.

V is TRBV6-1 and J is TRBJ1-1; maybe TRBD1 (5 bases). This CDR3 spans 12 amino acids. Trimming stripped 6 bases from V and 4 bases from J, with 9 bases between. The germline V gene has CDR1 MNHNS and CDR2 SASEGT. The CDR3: CASRAGSTEAFF. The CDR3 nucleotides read TGTGCCAGCAGGGCAGGGTCCACTGAAGCTTTCTTT.

The CDR3 loop reads CASSPGQGRLVEAFF. The CDR3 DNA reads as TGTGCCAGCAGCCCAGGACAGGGCCGGCTGGTTGAAGCTTTCTTT. The gene calls are TRBV7-3 and TRBJ1-1; TRBD1 aligns across 8 bases. This CDR3 spans 15 amino acids. CDR1 and CDR2 (germline): SGHTA, FQGTGA. Unmatched junction bases numbered 12, after V lost 5 bases and J lost 7 bases.

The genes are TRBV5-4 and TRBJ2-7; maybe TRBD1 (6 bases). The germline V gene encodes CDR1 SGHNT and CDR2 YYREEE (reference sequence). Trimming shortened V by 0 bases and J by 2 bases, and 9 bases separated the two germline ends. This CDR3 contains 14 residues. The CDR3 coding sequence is TGTGCCAGCAGCTTGGACAGGGTGCCCTACGAGCAGTACTTC. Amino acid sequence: CASSLDRVPYEQYF. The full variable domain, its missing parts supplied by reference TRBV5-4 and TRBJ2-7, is ETGVTQSPTHLIKTRGQQVTLRCSSQSGHNTVSWYQQALGQGPQFIFQYYREEENGRGNFPPRFSGLQFPNYSSELNVNALELDDSALYLCASSLDRVPYEQYFGPGTRLTVT.

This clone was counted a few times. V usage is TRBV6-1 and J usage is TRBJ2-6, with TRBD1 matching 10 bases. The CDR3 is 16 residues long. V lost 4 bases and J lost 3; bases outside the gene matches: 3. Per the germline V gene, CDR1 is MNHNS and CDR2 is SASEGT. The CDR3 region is CASSAGTGVGANVLTF. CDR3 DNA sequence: TGTGCCAGCAGTGCCGGGACAGGGGTTGGGGCCAACGTCCTGACTTTC.

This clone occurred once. CDR3: CASSPRTGLNSGNTIYF. In DNA, the CDR3 is TGTGCCAGCTCACCGCGGACAGGATTAAACTCTGGAAACACCATATATTTT. The chain joins TRBV18 to TRBJ1-3; TRBD1 matches at 7 bases. The CDR3 loop spans 17 amino acids. Germline V gene data show CDR1 as KGHSH and CDR2 as LQKENI. With 3 bases clipped from V and 0 bases from J, the junction kept 8 bases outside the gene matches.